This TCR beta chain originates from a study of blood T cell repertoires in COVID-19 (dated by TCRdb to 2019 to 2021). Study-wide context: Samples from collaborators originated in the United States, Italy and Spain and spanned both the acute and convalescent phases of COVID-19. The material from the prospective study consisted of cDNA or gDNA derived from T cells, B-cell-depleted T cells, or PBMCs. Samples were obtained from the ongoing ImmuneRACE study (first 160 participants) and from about 1,300 subjects provided by 6 global collaborators. The repertoires were released in a freely available public database meant as a resource for research on the immune response to SARS-CoV-2. Where available, HLA class I and class II types were taken from metadata supplied by the sample provider and were not determined by assay-based typing. Subjects who had been exposed to COVID-19, were actively infected with it, or had recovered from it provided the deeply sampled blood TCRbeta repertoires that made up the dataset. Nearly every sample came with metadata listing a de-identified subject ID, COVID-19 status, age in years and sex. The study at large found these results: The quantity of clinical and demographic metadata differed by source and by participant and was supplied without curation.

The immunoSEQ Assay, a bias-controlled multiplex PCR, was used to amplify TCRbeta CDR3 regions from genomic DNA. Per the source publication's procedure: Nucleated cell counts per sample were estimated from amplification of reference gene primers within the assay. To quantify the absolute abundance of each unique TCRbeta CDR3 rearrangement, sequence reads were collapsed and filtered. For each sample, productive Simpson clonality was calculated by taking the square root of Simpson's diversity index across productive rearrangements. Not all clones reach the TCRdb copy of this immuneACCESS table, which keeps in-frame sequences only. Checked studies attribute under half of the gap to unresolved V genes and leave the rest unexplained. V and J calls and clone size are those listed in that table; D and trimming were worked out from the DNA. The sample records fewer than 50,000 clones, 85% to 90% of which are singletons. The ten most abundant clones make up over 7.5% of the sample.

Notes on this clone: Its antigen target is currently unknown. Base qualities are not at hand, and no much larger clone is one base apart.

Each collaborating institution followed its own protocols to collect whole blood in K2EDTA tubes. Collaborator samples were shipped for TCRbeta analysis as frozen whole blood, isolated PBMCs, or DNA extracted from either sample type. The germline V gene (reference sequence) specifies LNHDA as CDR1 and SQIVND as CDR2. The junction shows trimming of 3 bases on V and 0 bases on J, plus 9 bases between the germline ends. There are 14 amino acids in the CDR3, from cysteine to phenylalanine inclusive. Left in the record is the CDR3 DNA by itself, 42 bases read in frame from the first base. This TCR was recovered from a man aged 45 to 65 with active COVID-19. The sequenced sample consisted of peripheral blood. The sequence is built from TRBV19 and TRBJ2-7; perhaps TRBD2 is the D gene, with 5 bases matching. Here the CDR3 is given as CASSIGGPSYEQYF. The nucleotides are TGTGCCAGTAGTATTGGAGGTCCCTCCTACGAGCAGTACTTC.